The 7 T cell receptor beta chains presented below share a single source sample, sequenced in a study of blood T cell repertoires in COVID-19. Produced via immunoSEQ multiplex PCR; TCRdb's table is partial and in-frame only. The sample lists nearly 300,000 clones; around 88% were seen once. The source material was peripheral blood. The receptors were sampled from a young woman who had recovered from COVID-19.

The V gene is TRBV2, the J gene TRBJ2-3; TRBD2 aligns across 11 bases. Germline CDR1 reads SNHLY; CDR2 reads FYNNEI. With 7 bases clipped from V and 6 bases from J, the junction kept 9 bases outside the gene matches. The CDR3 sequence is 15 residues long. The CDR3 nucleotides read TGTGCCAGCAATCGAGGTAGCGGGGGGGCGGATACGCAGTATTTT. It is translated as CASNRGSGGADTQYF.

This clone was seen a single time. The V gene is TRBV5-1, the J gene TRBJ2-7; D is perhaps TRBD2 (6 bases). V was shortened by 0 bases and J by 4 bases, with 11 bases between the two germline ends. The CDR3 has 14 residues. Germline V gene sequence: CDR1 SGHRS, CDR2 YFSETQ. CDR3 protein: CASSLEAGTYEQYF. Here the CDR3 DNA reads TGCGCCAGCAGCTTGGAGGCAGGGACTTACGAGCAGTACTTC.

This clone was picked up a small number of times. The genes are TRBV5-6 and TRBJ1-2; 9 nucleotides match TRBD1. CDR3 size: 14 residues. Looked up from germline, CDR1 is SGHDT and CDR2 is YYEEEE. V lost 3 bases to trimming and J lost 8 bases; unmatched junction nucleotides: 8. This CDR3 is CASSWGQGWWGYTF. CDR3 in DNA: TGTGCCAGCAGCTGGGGACAGGGATGGTGGGGCTACACCTTC.

This chain connects TRBV7-2 to TRBJ1-4, with 9 bases fitting TRBD1. This CDR3 is built from 14 residues. After removal of 4 bases from V and 8 bases from J, the junction contained 5 bases not matched to a gene. Germline CDR1 is SGHTA and CDR2 is FQGNSA. The CDR3 bases are TGTGCCAGCAGCTGGAGGACAGGGGAGGAAAAACTGTTTTTT. Amino acids: CASSWRTGEEKLFF.

The V and J genes are TRBV4-2 and TRBJ2-7; TRBD1 matches at 9 bases. From germline, CDR1 is LGHNA and CDR2 YNFKEQ. V dropped 1 base and J dropped 7; count of bases not matched to a gene: 8. The CDR3 length is 15 residues. This CDR3 is CASSQGLQGAWEQYF. The DNA for the CDR3 is TGTGCCAGCAGCCAAGGATTACAGGGGGCGTGGGAGCAGTACTTC.

The J gene is TRBJ1-1, the V gene TRBV6-1; D call uncertain. V was pared by 7 bases and J by 9 bases, with 18 bases between. This CDR3 is 13 amino acids long. The germline V gene has CDR1 MNHNS and CDR2 SASEGT. This chain's CDR3 is CASTFGDTGKAFF. CDR3 coding DNA: TGTGCCAGCACCTTCGGGGATACGGGTAAAGCTTTCTTT.

V gene TRBV28 combines with J gene TRBJ2-1, with 9 nucleotides matching TRBD2. Germline loops: CDR1 MDHEN, CDR2 SYDVKM. The CDR3 spans 13 residues. V trimming: 8 bases; J trimming: 3 bases; junction bases outside the gene matches: 2. The CDR3 nucleotides are TGTGCCAGCGGACTAGCGAACTACAATGAGCAGTTCTTC. It yields the protein CASGLANYNEQFF.